This record covers a single TCR beta chain. Its antigen remains unknown. The table came from immunoSEQ multiplex PCR; TCRdb's copy has only in-frame clones and leaves some out. This sample has about 140,000 clones, with 89% found just once. This sample is drawn from a study of T cell responses to AZD1222 COVID-19 vaccine. Study-level background: The study pooled second doses at about 4 or about 12 weeks. Study outcomes and limitations: White British people made up most donors, females outnumbered males, and clonal diversity was possibly underestimated.

V was clipped by 7 bases and J by 4 bases, with 11 bases between them. The CDR3 is made up of 13 amino acids. Germline V gene data show CDR1 as MNHEY and CDR2 as SMNVEV (reference sequence). The gene calls are TRBV27 and TRBJ1-5, with unresolved D. This clonotype originated in an adult in good health. Specimen: peripheral blood, collected on day 0 of AZD1222 vaccination. This chain's CDR3 is CASTGEGNQPQHF. CDR3 nucleotide sequence: TGTGCCAGCACAGGAGAGGGAAATCAGCCCCAGCATTTT.